Here is one T cell receptor beta chain with its context. Its specificity is unknown. The sample is drawn from a study of shared clonotypes between healthy human individuals. Looking at the study overall: For every donor, three CD4 naive, three CD4 memory, two CD8 naive and one CD8 memory plates were used.

Overall study results and limits: Depth was large, yet rarefaction showed that sorted-subset sequencing was incomplete.

The CDR3 covers 15 residues. V was trimmed by 5 bases and J by 0 bases, leaving 13 bases between them. CDR1 is SNHLY, CDR2 FYNNEI, per germline. Generated by immunoSEQ multiplex PCR, the TCRdb table keeps only in-frame clones and is missing some. This repertoire shows some 2,000,000 clones, approximately 95% found once; its top ten account for 0.1% to 0.15%. Sequenced: naive CD4+ T cells sorted from blood. Sample subset: CD45RA+ positively selected. The clonotype comes from a man between 18 and 29 years old in good health. V gene TRBV2 combines with J gene TRBJ2-5, with D perhaps matching TRBD1 (6 bases). The CDR3 here is CASSRDKLYQETQYF. The CDR3 bases are TGTGCCAGCAGTAGGGACAAACTGTACCAAGAGACCCAGTACTTC.